These 32 T cell receptor beta chains were all obtained from the same sample, sequenced in a study of shared clonotypes between healthy human individuals. Sequencing was performed with immunoSEQ multiplex PCR; in TCRdb, only in-frame clones are kept and a portion is missing. The profile shows approximately 530,000 clones, approximately 95% of them singletons. Material: naive CD4+ T cells sorted from blood. Specified subset: CD45RA+ positively selected. All receptors derive from a woman aged 25 to 39 in good health.

This rearrangement joins TRBV19 to TRBJ2-1; 9 bases agree with TRBD2. CDR3 length: 14 amino acids. Trimming at V came to 5 bases and at J to 8 bases, leaving 7 bases not matched to a gene. CDR1 and CDR2 (germline): LNHDA, SQIVND (reference sequence). CDR3 sequence: CASSPGLATDEQFF. DNA of the CDR3: TGTGCCAGTAGTCCGGGACTAGCTACGGATGAGCAGTTCTTC.

This chain joins TRBV10-1 and TRBJ2-3; D may be TRBD1 or TRBD2 (6 bases each). Germline V lookup: CDR1 WNHNN, CDR2 SYGVQD (reference sequence). V gave up 6 bases and J gave up 6 bases, with 16 bases separating them. The CDR3 spans 14 residues. CDR3 DNA: TGCGCCAGCAGCGGTGGGGGGCCCGGCGATACGCAGTATTTT. Protein sequence: CASSGGGPGDTQYF.

The V call is TRBV28, the J call TRBJ1-2, with a tentative D call TRBD1 (5 bases). V lost 5 bases, J lost 4 bases, and 11 bases lay in between. Germline V gene lookup returns CDR1 MDHEN and CDR2 SYDVKM. This CDR3 is built from 13 residues. The CDR3 nucleotides read TGTGCCAGCAGTCTGCCAGGGCTCTATGGCTACACCTTC. This sequence encodes CASSLPGLYGYTF.

The table lists this clone with a count of one. The CDR3 bases are TGTGCCAGTAGTGCCACCGGGACAGGGAGGGGTGAAGCTTTCTTT. Translation gives CASSATGTGRGEAFF. The chain carries TRBV19 and TRBJ1-1; 9 positions match TRBD1. Trimming removed 5 bases from V and 7 bases from J; junction bases left unmatched: 11. The CDR3 has 15 residues. Germline V lookup: CDR1 LNHDA, CDR2 SQIVND (reference sequence).

V and J are TRBV6-5 and TRBJ2-1; TRBD1 might be the D (6 bases). This CDR3 is 13 amino acids long. Germline CDR1 is MNHEY and CDR2 is SVGAGI. V shed 4 bases and J shed 8 bases, with 12 bases lying between them. The CDR3 DNA sequence: TGTGCCAGCAGTTGGGGACACCTAGATGAGCAGTTCTTC. It is translated as CASSWGHLDEQFF.

This chain connects TRBV19 to TRBJ2-1; the D gene is possibly TRBD2 (5 bases). In germline, CDR1 is LNHDA, CDR2 SQIVND (reference sequence). Between the trimmed V and J ends, which lost 0 bases and 8 bases, there was a span of 17 bases. The CDR3 runs to 16 residues. The CDR3 region is CASSIDGVWEEDEQFF. CDR3 DNA sequence: TGTGCCAGTAGTATAGACGGGGTTTGGGAAGAGGATGAGCAGTTCTTC.

The count of this clone is one. V usage is TRBV4-3 and J usage is TRBJ2-5; D might be TRBD2 (6 bases). Germline V gives CDR1 LGHNA, CDR2 YSLEER. Trimming pared 1 base from V and 0 bases from J, leaving 6 bases between. This CDR3 comprises 14 residues. The CDR3 protein is CASSQGDYQETQYF. The CDR3 DNA reads TGCGCCAGCAGCCAAGGGGACTACCAAGAGACCCAGTACTTC.

The V and J genes are TRBV2 and TRBJ1-1, with D perhaps TRBD1 (5 bases). This CDR3 has 17 amino acids. Germline V gene lookup returns CDR1 SNHLY and CDR2 FYNNEI. V was shortened by 7 bases and J by 1 base, with 22 bases between the two germline ends. The CDR3 coding sequence is TGTGCCAGCACCATCCGGACATTAATAATGAGGAACACTGAAGCTTTCTTT. Translating it yields CASTIRTLIMRNTEAFF.

The CDR3: CASSTGLAGGNSYNEQFF. The CDR3 nucleotides read TGTGCCAGCAGCACAGGACTAGCGGGAGGAAACTCCTACAATGAGCAGTTCTTC. V and J are TRBV9 and TRBJ2-1, with 14 bases identical to TRBD2. Germline V gene lookup returns CDR1 SGDLS and CDR2 YYNGEE. This CDR3 comprises 18 residues. V dropped 4 bases and J dropped 0; count of bases not matched to a gene: 6.

The chain links TRBV30 to TRBJ1-1; D possibly corresponds to TRBD1 (6 bases). With 3 bases removed from V and 8 bases from J, the gap between germline ends came to 22 bases. The CDR3 is made up of 15 amino acids. Germline CDR1 and CDR2: GTSNPN and SVGIG (reference sequence). Written as DNA, the CDR3 is TGTGCCTGGAGGGCCATGGGAGGGGGGAACATGGAAGCTTTCTTT. Translation gives CAWRAMGGGNMEAFF.

The chain joins TRBV9 to TRBJ2-5; 8 nucleotides agree with TRBD1. This CDR3 region has 16 residues. V was pared by 4 bases and J by 1 base, with 9 bases of the junction left unmatched. Germline CDR1 reads SGDLS; CDR2 reads YYNGEE. The CDR3 DNA reads as TGTGCCAGCAGCCCCCGTGGAGGACAGGGCCAAGAGACCCAGTACTTC. Its translation is CASSPRGGQGQETQYF.

V is TRBV29-1 and J is TRBJ2-5; no definite D call. The CDR3 runs 12 residues. Trimming cost V 4 bases and J 2 bases, with 8 bases left between them. Germline CDR1 SQVTM, CDR2 ANQGSEA. CDR3 in DNA: TGCAGCGTTGGACGGAGTCAAGAGACCCAGTACTTC. Protein: CSVGRSQETQYF. The full variable domain, with the rest looked up from reference TRBV29-1 and TRBJ2-5, is SAVISQKPSRDICQRGTSLTIQCQVDSQVTMMFWYRQQPGQSLTLIATANQGSEATYESGFVIDKFPISRPNLTFSTLTVSNMSPEDSSIYLCSVGRSQETQYFGPGTRLLVL.

The genes are TRBV18 and TRBJ2-5, with unresolved D. The J call may be mistaken, given a closer DNA end match to TRBJ2-7. The CDR3 runs 14 residues. Germline CDR1 reads KGHSH; CDR2 reads LQKENI. Here the CDR3 DNA reads TGTGCCAGCTCACCGGTCCCCAGCTCCTACGAGCAGTACTTC. As protein: CASSPVPSSYEQYF.

The chain is built from TRBV10-3 and TRBJ2-7, with a weak D call TRBD1 (8 bases). The CDR3 consists of 14 residues. Germline V gene sequence: CDR1 ENHRY, CDR2 SYGVKD. V was cut by 6 bases and J by 4 bases, with 16 bases left in between. The CDR3, as DNA: TGTGCCATCAGCACCACAGGGGGAGGGTACGAGCAGTACTTC. Encoded protein: CAISTTGGGYEQYF.

The V gene is TRBV28, the J gene TRBJ1-1, with D uncertain. Germline V lookup: CDR1 MDHEN, CDR2 SYDVKM. V dropped 4 bases and J dropped 3 bases, with 15 bases sitting between them. The CDR3 spans 15 residues. CDR3 coding DNA: TGTGCCAGCAGTTCATTAGGTGAAGAGGACACTGAAGCTTTCTTT. Translated: CASSSLGEEDTEAFF.

The J gene is TRBJ2-7, the V gene TRBV15, with 12 bases identical to TRBD2. Losses at the gene ends were 0 bases for V and 6 bases for J; bases not matched to a gene: 18. Germline CDR1 is LNHNV and CDR2 is YYDKDF (reference sequence). This CDR3 spans 20 amino acids. In DNA, the CDR3 is TGTGCCACCAGCAGAGATGGGAGGAGACTAGCGGGAGTAGGAGGTGGCGAGCAGTACTTC. Translation gives CATSRDGRRLAGVGGGEQYF.

V usage is TRBV4-2 and J usage is TRBJ2-4; 9 bases agree with TRBD1. Trimming cost V 0 bases and J 7 bases; bases outside gene matches: 1. Germline V gene lookup returns CDR1 LGHNA and CDR2 YNFKEQ. This CDR3 region has 14 residues. The CDR3, as DNA: TGTGCCAGCAGCCAAGATGGGACAGGGAACATTCAGTACTTC. It specifies CASSQDGTGNIQYF.

This clone was seen only once. This rearrangement joins TRBV5-1 to TRBJ2-7; tentatively, D is TRBD2 (5 bases). The CDR3 runs 14 residues. The germline gives CDR1 SGHRS, CDR2 YFSETQ. V dropped 0 bases and J dropped 2 bases, with 9 bases sitting between them. CDR3 sequence: CASSLVGGPYEQYF. CDR3 DNA: TGCGCCAGCAGCTTGGTTGGCGGGCCCTACGAGCAGTACTTC.

The V call is TRBV7-2, the J call TRBJ2-2; perhaps TRBD2 as D (5 bases). Looked up from germline, CDR1 is SGHTA and CDR2 is FQGNSA. The CDR3 is 16 amino acids. Trimming pared 2 bases from V and 6 bases from J, leaving 16 bases between. In nucleotides, the CDR3 is TGTGCCAGCAGCTTACGCTCTAGCTTGGTTCCCGGGGAGCTGTTTTTT. It encodes CASSLRSSLVPGELFF.

The rearrangement joins TRBV27 to TRBJ1-2; 9 bases line up with TRBD1. This CDR3 comprises 17 residues. V gave up 5 bases and J gave up 4 bases; unmatched junction bases: 14. The germline V gene encodes CDR1 MNHEY and CDR2 SMNVEV (reference sequence). DNA of the CDR3: TGTGCCAGCAGTCAAGGGACAGGGCAGCTCTGGGGCTATGGCTACACCTTC. Encoded protein: CASSQGTGQLWGYGYTF.

The rearrangement links TRBV25-1 to TRBJ2-5, with no clear D. The J call may be mistaken, given a closer DNA end match to TRBJ2-7. This CDR3 region has 13 residues. CDR1 and CDR2 from the germline V gene are MGHDK and SYGVNS. Here the CDR3 reads CASSEYTSYEQYF. The CDR3 DNA sequence: TGTGCCAGCAGTGAATATACCTCCTACGAGCAGTACTTC.

V usage is TRBV7-3 and J usage is TRBJ2-1; 11 bases are a match to TRBD2. CDR1 is SGHTA and CDR2 is FQGTGA in the germline V gene. The junction had 9 bases not matched to a gene; V was cut back by 2 bases and J by 0 bases. CDR3 size: 19 residues. The CDR3 nucleotides read TGTGCCAGCAGCTTAGGGACTAGCGGTTCCCCAAGCTCCTACAATGAGCAGTTCTTC. Amino acid sequence: CASSLGTSGSPSSYNEQFF.

The chain couples TRBV11-2 to TRBJ1-2, with D unclear. The CDR3 has 13 residues. Trimming cost V 4 bases and J 0 bases, with 6 bases left between them. Per the germline V gene, CDR1 is SGHAT and CDR2 is FQNNGV. DNA of the CDR3: TGTGCCAGCAGCTCGGCAGCTAACTATGGCTACACCTTC. Residues: CASSSAANYGYTF.

The rearrangement uses TRBV5-5 and TRBJ2-7; the match to TRBD2 covers 8 bases. The V gene end was trimmed by 4 bases and the J gene end by 0 bases; junction bases not matched to a gene: 12. The germline V gene has CDR1 SGHKS and CDR2 YYEKEE (reference sequence). This CDR3 is 17 amino acids long. CDR3 nucleotide sequence: TGTGCCAGCAGCCAAACCTACACTAGCGGTTCCTCCTACGAGCAGTACTTC. It encodes CASSQTYTSGSSYEQYF.

V gene TRBV5-6 combines with J gene TRBJ2-5; 7 bases are shared with TRBD1. Trimming cost V 1 base and J 5 bases; bases outside gene matches: 2. Germline V gene data show CDR1 as SGHDT and CDR2 as YYEEEE. This CDR3 has 13 residues. The CDR3 sequence is CASSLPGGETQYF. As DNA, the CDR3 is TGTGCCAGCAGCTTGCCAGGGGGTGAGACCCAGTACTTC.

V is TRBV19 and J is TRBJ2-7; 8 nucleotides align to TRBD2. The CDR3 has 16 residues. Looked up from germline, CDR1 is LNHDA and CDR2 is SQIVND (reference sequence). The V gene end was trimmed by 4 bases and the J gene end by 6 bases; junction bases not matched to a gene: 14. The CDR3 is CASSNQGLGTAGEQYF. CDR3 in DNA: TGTGCCAGTAGTAACCAGGGACTAGGAACTGCGGGCGAGCAGTACTTC.

V is TRBV20-1 and J is TRBJ1-6, with 8 bases identical to TRBD1. The ends lost 3 bases at V and 17 bases at J; junction bases unmatched: 3. CDR1 and CDR2 from the germline V gene are DFQATT and SNEGSKA (reference sequence). There are 10 residues in the CDR3. CDR3 in amino acids: CSASRGRVHF. In DNA, the CDR3 is TGCAGTGCTAGCAGGGGGCGAGTCCACTTT.

CDR3 loop: CASSTSRATSGNTIYF. CDR3 DNA sequence: TGCGCCAGCAGTACATCAAGGGCTACCTCTGGAAACACCATATATTTT. This chain links TRBV10-2 with TRBJ1-3, with D unresolved. This CDR3 contains 16 residues. The ends were cut back, 5 bases at V and 0 bases at J, with 14 bases in the middle. Germline V CDR1 and CDR2: WSHSY, SAAADI.

The rearrangement joins TRBV2 to TRBJ1-4, with D maybe TRBD1 (6 bases). V lost 8 bases and J 8 bases, leaving 18 bases between the germline ends. The CDR3 covers 14 residues. Germline CDR1 reads SNHLY; CDR2 reads FYNNEI. CDR3 protein: CASLQGIFGEKLFF. The CDR3 nucleotides read TGTGCCAGCCTCCAGGGGATTTTCGGAGAAAAACTGTTTTTT. The full variable domain, in which reference TRBV2 and TRBJ1-4 provide the parts outside the CDR3, is EPEVTQTPSHQVTQMGQEVILRCVPISNHLYFYWYRQILGQKVEFLVSFYNNEISEKSEIFDDQFSVERPDGSNFTLKIRSTKLEDSAMYFCASLQGIFGEKLFFGSGTQLSVL.

The rearrangement joins TRBV5-1 to TRBJ2-2; possibly TRBD1 for D (6 bases). The germline V gene has CDR1 SGHRS and CDR2 YFSETQ. Deletions cut 2 bases from V and 5 bases from J, with 13 bases between. The CDR3 sequence is 15 residues long. CDR3 nucleotide sequence: TGCGCCAGCAGCTTACAGGGTTCGACAACCGGGGAGCTGTTTTTT. It codes for CASSLQGSTTGELFF.

The V gene is TRBV7-9, the J gene TRBJ2-6, with 10 nucleotides matching TRBD1. The CDR3 spans 17 residues. Germline trimming cut 10 bases from V and 0 bases from J; bases unmatched to any gene: 9. From germline, CDR1 is SEHNR and CDR2 FQNEAQ (reference sequence). CDR3 in amino acids: CAIVPGQGSSGANVLTF. CDR3 nucleotides: TGTGCCATAGTACCGGGACAGGGGAGCTCTGGGGCCAACGTCCTGACTTTC. The full variable domain, rest sourced from reference TRBV7-9 and TRBJ2-6, is DTGVSQNPRHKITKRGQNVTFRCDPISEHNRLYWYRQTLGQGPEFLTYFQNEAQLEKSRLLSDRFSAERPKGSFSTLEIQRTEQGDSAMYLCAIVPGQGSSGANVLTFGAGSRLTVL.

V and J are TRBV28 and TRBJ1-4, with a possible D match to TRBD1 (5 bases). Trimming removed 2 bases at V and 8 bases at J, with 21 bases between. CDR3 length equals 17 residues. Germline CDR1 and CDR2: MDHEN and SYDVKM. CDR3 protein: CASSLLAQALGEEKLFF. DNA of the CDR3: TGTGCCAGCAGTTTACTTGCACAGGCCCTGGGGGAAGAAAAACTGTTTTTT.